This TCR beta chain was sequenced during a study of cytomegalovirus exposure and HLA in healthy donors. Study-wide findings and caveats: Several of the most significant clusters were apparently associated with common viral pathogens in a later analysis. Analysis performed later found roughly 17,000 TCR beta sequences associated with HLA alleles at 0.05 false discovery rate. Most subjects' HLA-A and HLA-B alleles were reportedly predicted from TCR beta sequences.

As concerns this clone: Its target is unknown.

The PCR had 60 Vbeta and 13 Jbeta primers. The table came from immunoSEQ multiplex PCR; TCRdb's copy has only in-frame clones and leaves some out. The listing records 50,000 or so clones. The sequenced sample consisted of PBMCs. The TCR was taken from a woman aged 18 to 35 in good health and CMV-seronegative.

The CDR3: CASRVSGGYEQYF. The CDR3 region has the DNA TGTGCCAGCAGGGTTAGCGGGGGATACGAGCAGTACTTC. This chain links TRBV2 with TRBJ2-7; TRBD2 matches at 9 bases. V gave up 6 bases and J gave up 4 bases; unmatched junction bases: 4. This CDR3 has 13 amino acids. Germline V gene sequence: CDR1 SNHLY, CDR2 FYNNEI.